What follows is one TCR beta chain and its context. Its antigen is unknown. Per-base quality was not reported, and no clone a single base away is much larger than it. This record belongs to a study of cytomegalovirus exposure and HLA in healthy donors (dated by TCRdb to the late 2010s). Some background on the complete study: The 666 repertoires of the first cohort and the 110 or so validation repertoires were produced on the same platform, according to a later analysis. The aim of the study was to test whether cataloging public T cell receptors could identify signatures of past pathogen exposure. In addition to the first cohort of 650 to 800 subjects, a separate validation cohort of some 120 different subjects was used. To predict cytomegalovirus infection status, the study brought together high-throughput TCR immunosequencing, statistical association of individual TCRs with disease status, and machine learning.

What the research found in general, with its limitations: In the study, about 150 TCR beta chains were listed as associated with cytomegalovirus. Most TCR sequences were observed very rarely across donors, whereas some public TCRs were present in many individuals. Three of the identified cytomegalovirus-associated TCR beta chains were confirmed in vitro to be specific for cytomegalovirus antigens. The classifier was reported to diagnose cytomegalovirus status with high specificity and sensitivity in both the original and validation cohorts. A later analysis had no HLA typing for the validation cohort, so co-occurrence there was scored across all 110 or so repertoires. In a later analysis, TCRs clustered in the first cohort were found to also tend to co-occur in the approximately 110 validation repertoires, with approximately 94% of cluster scores above 0. According to the authors, the approach could potentially be generalized to other disease states and immunological phenotypes.

Counted from cysteine to phenylalanine, this CDR3 has 16 amino acids. The kept DNA is CDR3 alone, 48 bases in frame from the first base. Compared with germline, V lacks 3 bases and J lacks 2 bases; bases without a gene match: 7. CDR1 and CDR2 were assigned from the germline V gene as MRHNA and SNTAGT. The donors were included in the validation cohort of 90 to 150 subjects, a group kept apart from the approximately 690-subject first cohort. Preparation of the library involved the immunoSEQ multiplex PCR assay. For the original study's pipeline: A statistical classification framework was built for diagnosing cytomegalovirus status from the catalog of TCR beta chain sequences. Imported from immuneACCESS, the table was reduced by TCRdb to in-frame sequences with V and J called. These copies leave out some clones; in studies compared against another copy, an unresolved V gene accounts for under half, and the cause of the remainder is not known. The V and J calls and clone size are taken from that table; D and trimming were inferred from the DNA. The sample data list more than 95,000 clones, and under 90% of these were observed just once. The leading ten clones occupy 2% to 2.5% of the sample.

This clonotype originated in a woman aged 18-29 years in good health and CMV-seronegative. Sequenced sample: PBMCs. The sequence links TRBV6-4 to TRBJ2-1; 7 bases in between match TRBD2. DNA sequence: TGTGCCAGCAGTGAGGCTAGCGGAGTGACCTACAATGAGCAGTTCTTC. It translates to CASSEASGVTYNEQFF.